This TCR beta chain was identified in a study of vaccination and CD4 T cells after COVID-19. Turning to the study itself: Four females and six males made up the convalescents, with two Hispanic.

The CDR3 totals 17 residues. Germline CDR1 and CDR2: MNHEY and SMNVEV (reference sequence). The ends were cut back, 6 bases at V and 4 bases at J, with 24 bases in the middle. Cultured CD4+ T cell DNA was sequenced using the Oncomine TCR Beta short-read assay. MiXCR, run by TCRdb on the PCR reads, gives a single entry per CDR3 protein. The table lists 8,700 or so distinct CDR3 sequences, approximately 71% of them singletons. Turning to this clonotype: The antigen remains undetermined.

Specified treatment: roughly 10-day PBMC culture with coronavirus spike peptide pools or control peptides (ViraFEST assay). Antigen-specific T cells were expanded with peptide pools by ViraFEST, and TCRs were then sequenced. The chain links TRBV27 to TRBJ1-2, with D possibly matching TRBD1 (6 bases). This TCR derives from a human donor who had recovered from COVID-19. The specimen comprised CD4+ T cells from blood, cultured in vitro, sampled before SARS-CoV-2 vaccination. The CDR3: CASRSSRLTGSSYGYTF. The CDR3 DNA sequence: TGTGCCAGCAGATCCTCACGATTAACAGGGTCTTCCTATGGCTACACCTTC.